The entry that follows covers one T cell receptor (beta chain) sequence. Its antigen is not identified. These data are taken from a study of OX40 agonist ivuxolimab in advanced cancers. Study in general: Partial responses were achieved by three patients, one with hepatocellular carcinoma and two with cutaneous melanoma. The study's findings and limits: By week 6 at 0.1 to 3.0 mg/kg, blood CD4+ and CD8+ T cells had expanded clonally.

CDR1 and CDR2 (germline): MDHEN, SYDVKM. V lost 6 bases to trimming and J lost 8 bases; unmatched junction nucleotides: 6. The CDR3 extends over 15 amino acids. TCRdb's copy holds only in-frame clones and misses some; the assay was immunoSEQ multiplex PCR. Of tens of thousands of clones listed, about 90% are singletons. The V call is TRBV28, the J call TRBJ2-1; TRBD2 matches at 14 bases. This specimen consisted of CD4+ or CD8+ T cells sorted from blood, obtained in a trial of the OX40 agonist ivuxolimab. The TCR sequence derives from an adult with an advanced solid tumor such as melanoma, head and neck, liver or kidney cancer. DNA of the CDR3: TGTGCCAGCAGCCTTGGACTAGCGGGGGGACATGAGCAGTTCTTC. Amino acids: CASSLGLAGGHEQFF.